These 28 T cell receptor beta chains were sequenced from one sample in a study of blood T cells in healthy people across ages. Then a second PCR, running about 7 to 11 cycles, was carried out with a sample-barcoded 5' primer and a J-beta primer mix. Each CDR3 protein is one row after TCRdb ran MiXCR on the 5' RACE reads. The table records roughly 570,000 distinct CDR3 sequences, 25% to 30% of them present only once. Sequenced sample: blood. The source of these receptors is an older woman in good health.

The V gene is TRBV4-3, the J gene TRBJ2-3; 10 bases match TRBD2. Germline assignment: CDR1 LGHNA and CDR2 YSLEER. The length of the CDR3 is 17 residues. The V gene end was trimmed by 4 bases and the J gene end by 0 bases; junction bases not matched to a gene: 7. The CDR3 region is CASSPLASGGSTDTQYF. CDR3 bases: TGCGCCAGCAGCCCCCTGGCTAGCGGGGGTAGCACAGATACGCAGTATTTT.

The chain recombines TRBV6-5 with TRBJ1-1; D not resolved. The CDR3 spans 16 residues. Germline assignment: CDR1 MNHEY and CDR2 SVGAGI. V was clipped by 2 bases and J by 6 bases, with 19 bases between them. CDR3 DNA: TGTGCCAGCAGTTACGACCTCCGAACTAAGTTTGCTGAAGCTTTCTTT. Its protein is CASSYDLRTKFAEAFF.

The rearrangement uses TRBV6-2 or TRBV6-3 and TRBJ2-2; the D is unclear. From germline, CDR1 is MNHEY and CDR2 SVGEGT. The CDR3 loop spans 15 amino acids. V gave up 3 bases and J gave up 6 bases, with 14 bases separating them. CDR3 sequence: CASSYGSPGAGELFF. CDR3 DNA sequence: TGTGCCAGCAGTTATGGGTCCCCAGGTGCCGGGGAGCTGTTTTTT.

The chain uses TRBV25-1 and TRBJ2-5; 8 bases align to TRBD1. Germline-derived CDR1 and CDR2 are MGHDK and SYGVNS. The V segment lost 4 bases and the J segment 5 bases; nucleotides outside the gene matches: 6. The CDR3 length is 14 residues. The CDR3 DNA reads TGTGCCAGCAGTGGGGACAGGAAGATTGAGACCCAGTACTTC. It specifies CASSGDRKIETQYF.

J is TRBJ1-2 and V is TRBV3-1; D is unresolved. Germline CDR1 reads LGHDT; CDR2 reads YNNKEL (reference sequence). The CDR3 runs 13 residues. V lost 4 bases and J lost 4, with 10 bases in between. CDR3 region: CASSPVSSYGYTF. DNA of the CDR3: TGTGCCAGCAGCCCAGTAAGCAGCTATGGCTACACCTTC.

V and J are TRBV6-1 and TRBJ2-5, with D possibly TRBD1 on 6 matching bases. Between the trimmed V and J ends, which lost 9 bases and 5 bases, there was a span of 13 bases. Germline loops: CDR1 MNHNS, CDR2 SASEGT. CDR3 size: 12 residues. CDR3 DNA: TGTGCCAGTACAGGGATCCGGGAGACCCAGTACTTC. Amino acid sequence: CASTGIRETQYF.

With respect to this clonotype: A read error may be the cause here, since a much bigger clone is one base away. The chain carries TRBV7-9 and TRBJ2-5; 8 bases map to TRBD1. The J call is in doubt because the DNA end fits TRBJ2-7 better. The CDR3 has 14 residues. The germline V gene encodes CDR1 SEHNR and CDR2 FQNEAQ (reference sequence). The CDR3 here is CASSVGTGAYEQYF. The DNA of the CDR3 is TGTGCCAGCAGCGTCGGGACAGGCGCCTACGAGCAGTACTTC.

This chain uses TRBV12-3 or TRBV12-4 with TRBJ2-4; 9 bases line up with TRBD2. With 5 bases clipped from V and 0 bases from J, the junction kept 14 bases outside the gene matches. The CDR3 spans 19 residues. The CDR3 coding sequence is TGTGCCAGCAGTATGATAGCGGGGGCGCACCGACTAGCCAAAAACATTCAGTACTTC. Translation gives CASSMIAGAHRLAKNIQYF.

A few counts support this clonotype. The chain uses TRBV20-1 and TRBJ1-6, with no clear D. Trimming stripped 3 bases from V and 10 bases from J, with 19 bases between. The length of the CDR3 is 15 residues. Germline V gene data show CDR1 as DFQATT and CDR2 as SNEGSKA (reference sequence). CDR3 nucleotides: TGCAGTGCTAGGGTCGTAGTTTCAGAAGGGTCACCCCTCCACTTT. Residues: CSARVVVSEGSPLHF.

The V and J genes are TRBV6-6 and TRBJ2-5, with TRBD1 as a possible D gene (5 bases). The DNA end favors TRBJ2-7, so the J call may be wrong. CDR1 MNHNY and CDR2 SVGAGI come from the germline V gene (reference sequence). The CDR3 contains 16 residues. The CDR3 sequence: CASSPLEGHITYEQYF. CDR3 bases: TGTGCCAGCAGTCCTCTTGAAGGACACATAACCTACGAGCAGTACTTC.

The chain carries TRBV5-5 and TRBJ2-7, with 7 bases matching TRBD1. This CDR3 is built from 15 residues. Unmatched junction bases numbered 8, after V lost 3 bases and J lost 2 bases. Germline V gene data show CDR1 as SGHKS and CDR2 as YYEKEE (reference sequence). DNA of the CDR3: TGTGCCAGCAGCTCGGACAGGCTCGAAACCTACGAGCAGTACTTC. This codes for CASSSDRLETYEQYF.

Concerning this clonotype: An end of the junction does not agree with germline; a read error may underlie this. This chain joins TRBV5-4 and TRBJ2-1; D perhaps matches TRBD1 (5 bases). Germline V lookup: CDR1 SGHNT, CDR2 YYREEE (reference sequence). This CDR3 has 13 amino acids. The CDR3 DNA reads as TGTGCCAGCAGGACAGAGAACTACTATGAGCAGTTCTTC. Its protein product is CASRTENYYEQFF.

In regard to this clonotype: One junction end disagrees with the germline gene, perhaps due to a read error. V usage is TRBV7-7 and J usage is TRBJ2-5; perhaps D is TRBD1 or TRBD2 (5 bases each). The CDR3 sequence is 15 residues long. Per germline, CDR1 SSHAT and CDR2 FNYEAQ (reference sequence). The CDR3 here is CASSPQGTGFETQYF. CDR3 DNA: TGTGCTAGCAGCCCACAAGGGACCGGATTTGAGACCCAGTACTTC.

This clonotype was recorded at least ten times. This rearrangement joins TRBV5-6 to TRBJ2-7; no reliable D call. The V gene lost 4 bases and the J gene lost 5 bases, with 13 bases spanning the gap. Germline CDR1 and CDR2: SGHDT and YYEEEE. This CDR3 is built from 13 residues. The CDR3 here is CASSPDRTNEQYF. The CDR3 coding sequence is TGTGCCAGCAGCCCGGACCGGACCAACGAGCAGTACTTC. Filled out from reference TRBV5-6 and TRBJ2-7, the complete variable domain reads DAGVTQSPTHLIKTRGQQVTLRCSPKSGHDTVSWYQQALGQGPQFIFQYYEEEERQRGNFPDRFSGHQFPNYSSELNVNALLLGDSALYLCASSPDRTNEQYFGPGTRLTVT.

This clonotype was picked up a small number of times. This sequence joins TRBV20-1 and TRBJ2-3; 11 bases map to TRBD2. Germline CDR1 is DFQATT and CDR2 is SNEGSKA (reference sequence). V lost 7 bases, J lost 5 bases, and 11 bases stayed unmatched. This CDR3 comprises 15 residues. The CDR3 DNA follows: TGCAGTGTCCCTAGCGGGGGGAGTTCTGGAGATACGCAGTATTTT. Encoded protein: CSVPSGGSSGDTQYF.

The CDR3 nucleotides are TGTGCCAGCAGCCCAAGGTGGAACAGGGGAATAACAACTAATGAAAAACTGTTTTTT. This codes for CASSPRWNRGITTNEKLFF. This chain joins TRBV7-6 and TRBJ1-4; 7 nucleotides match TRBD1. CDR3 length: 19 amino acids. Germline V gives CDR1 SGHVS, CDR2 FNYEAQ. The V and J ends lost 5 bases and 0 bases, in that order; junction bases with no gene match: 15.

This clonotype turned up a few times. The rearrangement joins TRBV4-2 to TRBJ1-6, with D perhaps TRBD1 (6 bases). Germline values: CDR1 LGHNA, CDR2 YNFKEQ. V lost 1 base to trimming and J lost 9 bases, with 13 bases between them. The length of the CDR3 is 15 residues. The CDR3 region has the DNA TGTGCCAGCAGCCAAGCTACGGGGGCTGGTTCACCCCTCCACTTT. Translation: CASSQATGAGSPLHF.

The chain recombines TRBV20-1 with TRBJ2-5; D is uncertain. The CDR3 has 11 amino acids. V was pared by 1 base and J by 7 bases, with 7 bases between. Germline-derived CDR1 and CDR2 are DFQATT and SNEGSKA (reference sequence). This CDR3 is CSARVLATQYF. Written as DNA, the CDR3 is TGCAGTGCTAGAGTCTTGGCGACCCAGTACTTC.

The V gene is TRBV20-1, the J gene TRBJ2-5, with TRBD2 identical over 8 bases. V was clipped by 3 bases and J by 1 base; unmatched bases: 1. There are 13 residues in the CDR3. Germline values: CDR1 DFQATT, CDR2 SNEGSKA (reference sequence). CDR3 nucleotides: TGCAGTGCTAGTCGGGGGGGCCAAGAGACCCAGTACTTC. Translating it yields CSASRGGQETQYF.

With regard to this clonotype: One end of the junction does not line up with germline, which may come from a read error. The CDR3: CASSQETGRNTEAFF. CDR3 bases: TGTGCCAGCAGCCAAGAAACAGGGCGGAACACCGAAGCTTTCTTT. This rearrangement joins TRBV4-2 to TRBJ1-1; D possibly corresponds to TRBD1 (6 bases). The CDR3 length is 15 residues. Germline CDR1 is LGHNA and CDR2 is YNFKEQ.

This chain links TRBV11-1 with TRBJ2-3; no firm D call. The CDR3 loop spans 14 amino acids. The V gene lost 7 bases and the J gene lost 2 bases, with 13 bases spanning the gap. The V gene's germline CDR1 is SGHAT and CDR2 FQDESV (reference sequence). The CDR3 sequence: CASNRRASTDTQYF. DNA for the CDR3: TGTGCCAGCAATCGTAGAGCGTCCACAGATACGCAGTATTTT.

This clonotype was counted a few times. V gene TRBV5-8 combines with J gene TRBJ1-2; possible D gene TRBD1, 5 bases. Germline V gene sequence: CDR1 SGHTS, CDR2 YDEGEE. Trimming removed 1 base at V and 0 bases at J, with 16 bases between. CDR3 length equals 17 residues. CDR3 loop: CASSLISVTGSNYGYTF. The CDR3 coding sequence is TGTGCCAGCAGCTTGATTTCGGTAACAGGTTCTAACTATGGCTACACCTTC.

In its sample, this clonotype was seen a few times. The CDR3 loop reads CSVARAQETQYF. The CDR3, as DNA: TGCAGCGTTGCCAGGGCACAAGAGACCCAGTACTTC. The V gene is TRBV29-1, the J gene TRBJ2-5, with a possible D match to TRBD1 (5 bases). Germline V gives CDR1 SQVTM, CDR2 ANQGSEA. The CDR3 length is 12 residues. V shed 4 bases and J shed 2 bases, with 8 bases lying between them.

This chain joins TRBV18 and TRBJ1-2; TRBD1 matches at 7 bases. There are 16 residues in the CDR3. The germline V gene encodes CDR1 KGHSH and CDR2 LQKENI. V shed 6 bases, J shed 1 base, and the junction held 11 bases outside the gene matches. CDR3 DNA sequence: TGTGCCAGCTCCCCAGGGGGGGCGGCCAGTAACTATGGCTACACCTTC. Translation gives CASSPGGAASNYGYTF. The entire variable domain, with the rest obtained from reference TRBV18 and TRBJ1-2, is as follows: NAGVMQNPRHLVRRRGQEARLRCSPMKGHSHVYWYRQLPEEGLKFMVYLQKENIIDESGMPKERFSAEFPKEGPSILRIQQVVRGDSAAYFCASSPGGAASNYGYTFGSGTRLTVV.

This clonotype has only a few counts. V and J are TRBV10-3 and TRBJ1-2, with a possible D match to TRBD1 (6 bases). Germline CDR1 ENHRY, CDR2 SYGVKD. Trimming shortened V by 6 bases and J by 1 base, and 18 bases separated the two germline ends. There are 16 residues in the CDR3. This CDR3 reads CAISARGGVGNYGYTF. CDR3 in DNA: TGTGCCATCAGCGCCCGAGGGGGGGTTGGTAACTATGGCTACACCTTC.

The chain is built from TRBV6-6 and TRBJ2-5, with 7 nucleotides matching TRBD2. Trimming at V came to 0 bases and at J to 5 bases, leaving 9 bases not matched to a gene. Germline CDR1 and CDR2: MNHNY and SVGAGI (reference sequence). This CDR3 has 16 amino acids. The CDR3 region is CASSYSRGGLVETQYF. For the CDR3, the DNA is TGTGCCAGCAGTTACTCCCGGGGAGGGCTGGTTGAGACCCAGTACTTC.

DNA of the CDR3: TGTGCCAGTAGTATGGGGAGCGGAACCTACAATGAGCAGTTCTTC. It encodes CASSMGSGTYNEQFF. This sequence joins TRBV19 and TRBJ2-1, with D possibly being TRBD2 (5 bases). The V gene lost 3 bases and the J gene lost 2 bases, with 11 bases spanning the gap. The germline V gene has CDR1 LNHDA and CDR2 SQIVND (reference sequence). The CDR3 loop spans 15 amino acids.

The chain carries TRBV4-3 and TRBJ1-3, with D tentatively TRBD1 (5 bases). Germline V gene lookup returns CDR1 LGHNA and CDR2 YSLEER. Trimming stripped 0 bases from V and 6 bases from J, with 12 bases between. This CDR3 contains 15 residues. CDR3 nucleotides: TGCGCCAGCAGCCAAGATCGAGTCGGGGCAAACACCATATATTTT. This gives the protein CASSQDRVGANTIYF.